This TCR beta chain emerged from a study of T cell responses to AZD1222 COVID-19 vaccine. General study results and limits: Nearly half of spike-specific TCRs reportedly go after variant regions that carry no mutations. Increased Spike-specific TCR breadth and depth were observed after two AZD1222 doses.

A remark on this clone: The antigen is not known.

The method was immunoSEQ multiplex PCR; TCRdb's version includes in-frame clones alone and lacks a portion of them. Seen here are fewer than 150,000 clones, about 90% observed once, and the top ten hold around 15%. V was pared by 0 bases and J by 2 bases, with 9 bases between. Germline V lookup: CDR1 SGDLS, CDR2 YYNGEE. This CDR3 spans 14 amino acids. Source: peripheral blood, taken on day 0 of AZD1222 vaccination. This TCR derives from an adult in good health. The chain links TRBV9 to TRBJ2-7; D uncertain. The CDR3 spells CASSVGQVPYEQYF. CDR3 coding DNA: TGTGCCAGCAGCGTAGGGCAGGTACCCTACGAGCAGTACTTC.